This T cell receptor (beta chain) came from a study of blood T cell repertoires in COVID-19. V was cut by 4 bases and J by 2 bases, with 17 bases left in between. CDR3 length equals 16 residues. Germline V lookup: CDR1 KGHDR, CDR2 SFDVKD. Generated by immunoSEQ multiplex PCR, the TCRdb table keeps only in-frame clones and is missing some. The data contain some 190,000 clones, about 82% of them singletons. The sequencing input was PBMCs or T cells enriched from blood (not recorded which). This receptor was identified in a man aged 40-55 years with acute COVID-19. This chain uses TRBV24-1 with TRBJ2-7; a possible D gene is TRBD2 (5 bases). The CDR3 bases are TGTGCCACCAGTGACCCATCGCGGGCCCAGACCTACGAGCAGTACTTC. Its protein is CATSDPSRAQTYEQYF.